The 4 T cell receptor beta chains below come from one sample, sequenced in a study of cytomegalovirus exposure and HLA in healthy donors. The PCR contained 60 Vbeta and 13 Jbeta primers. The data were produced by immunoSEQ multiplex PCR, yet TCRdb's version contains in-frame clones alone and is incomplete. The repertoire consists of 150,000 to 200,000 clones, with more than 70% occurring once and the leading ten covering approximately 10%. Source material: PBMCs. These TCRs come from a man younger than 30 in good health and CMV-seropositive.

V gene TRBV11-2 combines with J gene TRBJ1-1; D is possibly TRBD1 (5 bases). The germline V gene encodes CDR1 SGHAT and CDR2 FQNNGV. Trimming left V 3 bases short and J 3 bases short, with 14 bases between. CDR3 length equals 15 residues. CDR3 sequence reads: CASSFSGGSDTEAFF. In nucleotides, the CDR3 is TGTGCCAGCAGCTTTTCCGGGGGATCGGACACTGAAGCTTTCTTT. Full variable domain (missing parts from reference TRBV11-2 and TRBJ1-1): EAGVAQSPRYKIIEKRQSVAFWCNPISGHATLYWYQQILGQGPKLLIQFQNNGVVDDSQLPKDRFSAERLKGVDSTLKIQPAKLEDSAVYLCASSFSGGSDTEAFFGQGTRLTVV.

V is TRBV27 and J is TRBJ1-1; 8 nucleotides line up with TRBD1. The CDR3 sequence is 13 residues long. Losses at the gene ends were 6 bases for V and 4 bases for J; bases not matched to a gene: 4. CDR1 and CDR2 from the germline V gene are MNHEY and SMNVEV (reference sequence). The CDR3 DNA follows: TGTGCCAGCAGGACAGGGGTGGGCACTGAAGCTTTCTTT. Residues: CASRTGVGTEAFF.

This clone was recorded at least ten times. The chain links TRBV6-5 to TRBJ2-1, with D possibly TRBD1 on 5 matching bases. V lost 5 bases and J lost 1, with 12 bases in between. The germline gives CDR1 MNHEY, CDR2 SVGAGI. The CDR3 spans 15 residues. The chain's CDR3 is CASSTDSESYNEQFF. The DNA of the CDR3 is TGTGCCAGCAGTACTGACAGTGAGTCCTACAATGAGCAGTTCTTC.

With regard to this clone: The germline gene is not matched at one end of the junction; a read error may be the cause. The V and J genes are TRBV7-7 and TRBJ2-5; 10 positions agree with TRBD1. Germline V gives CDR1 SSHAT, CDR2 FNYEAQ (reference sequence). The CDR3 is made up of 15 amino acids. The CDR3 DNA is TGTGCTAGCAGCCCGACAGGGGGCGGCCAAGAGACCCAGTACTTC. The encoded protein is CASSPTGGGQETQYF.